This is a list of T cell receptor beta chains from one sample in a study of molecular identifiers for immune sequencing clone quantification. TCRdb processed the PCR reads anew with MiXCR; each CDR3 protein has one entry. The top ten hold over 1.2% of the sample, which has more than 60,000 distinct CDR3 sequences, about a sixth seen once. The sample comprised naive CD8+ T cells from blood, with Jurkat cell RNA spiked in. The origin of the receptors is a human donor in good health. Some libraries in this study had Jurkat cell RNA spiked in. Both conserved end residues are trimmed from each CDR3.

v_gene: TRBV5-1; j_gene: TRBJ2-7; CDR3aa: ASSSGQGKFTYEQY
v_gene: TRBV9; j_gene: TRBJ1-3; CDR3aa: ASSPEGFAGNTIY
v_gene: TRBV20-1; j_gene: TRBJ2-5; CDR3aa: SAGGQGPETQY
v_gene: TRBV7-3; j_gene: TRBJ2-7; CDR3aa: ASSLTLAGEQY
v_gene: TRBV2; j_gene: TRBJ1-4; CDR3aa: ASMRDGNEKLF
v_gene: TRBV9; j_gene: TRBJ1-3; CDR3aa: ASSPPESSGNTIY
v_gene: TRBV27; j_gene: TRBJ2-2; CDR3aa: ASSGRANTGELF
v_gene: TRBV20-1; j_gene: TRBJ2-1; CDR3aa: GSTGWAYNEQF
v_gene: TRBV20-1; j_gene: TRBJ2-1; CDR3aa: SAQGGQGYNEQF
v_gene: TRBV6-5; j_gene: TRBJ2-7; CDR3aa: ASSYLDRSYEQY
v_gene: TRBV6-5; j_gene: TRBJ2-5; CDR3aa: ASSHQSGTVQEIQY
v_gene: TRBV14; j_gene: TRBJ2-1; CDR3aa: ASSQGRLANSYNEQF
v_gene: TRBV11-2; j_gene: TRBJ2-7; CDR3aa: ASSFPFSGASGPYEQY
v_gene: TRBV27; j_gene: TRBJ2-3; CDR3aa: ASSLGVLDTQY
v_gene: TRBV6-5; j_gene: TRBJ2-1; CDR3aa: ASSVAPPGLLRNEQF
v_gene: TRBV5-1; j_gene: TRBJ2-3; CDR3aa: ASSLALTGKDTDTQY
v_gene: TRBV5-6; j_gene: TRBJ2-5; CDR3aa: ASSPHIETQY
v_gene: TRBV3-1; j_gene: TRBJ2-3; CDR3aa: ASSQALLVAGEADTQY
v_gene: TRBV2; j_gene: TRBJ2-5; CDR3aa: ASSGRLAGGPEETQY
v_gene: TRBV11-1; j_gene: TRBJ2-3; CDR3aa: ASSLGPGTDTQY
v_gene: TRBV7-9; j_gene: TRBJ2-7; CDR3aa: ASSSPPGVRTY
v_gene: TRBV7-9; j_gene: TRBJ2-5; CDR3aa: ASSLGQEVETQY
v_gene: TRBV7-6; j_gene: TRBJ2-5; CDR3aa: ASSGLAGAQY
v_gene: TRBV5-1; j_gene: TRBJ2-7; CDR3aa: ASSLAAGGSEQY
v_gene: TRBV18; j_gene: TRBJ1-5; CDR3aa: ASSPPSNQPQH
v_gene: TRBV2; j_gene: TRBJ2-7; CDR3aa: ASRPRTGYEQY
v_gene: TRBV27; j_gene: TRBJ1-5; CDR3aa: ASSLFANQPQH
v_gene: TRBV28; j_gene: TRBJ2-3; CDR3aa: ASSEYRGSDTQY
v_gene: TRBV2; j_gene: TRBJ2-1; CDR3aa: ASTLLSGGVDNEQF
v_gene: TRBV4-3; j_gene: TRBJ2-3; CDR3aa: ASSQGTSGSERATTDTQY
v_gene: TRBV19; j_gene: TRBJ2-1; CDR3aa: ASSSGTSVLREQF
v_gene: TRBV11-2; j_gene: TRBJ2-1; CDR3aa: ASSLYAGGSYNEQF
v_gene: TRBV28; j_gene: TRBJ2-1; CDR3aa: ASSYSPTGLDSYNEQF
v_gene: TRBV5-6; j_gene: TRBJ2-7; CDR3aa: ASSLSAEQY
v_gene: TRBV7-9; j_gene: TRBJ2-3; CDR3aa: ASTNPGALPLTDTQY
v_gene: TRBV7-2; j_gene: TRBJ2-1; CDR3aa: ASSAPSRLFYNEQF
v_gene: TRBV28; j_gene: TRBJ2-3; CDR3aa: ASSQDRSSTDTQY
v_gene: TRBV4-2; j_gene: TRBJ2-2; CDR3aa: ASSATRTVAGELF
v_gene: TRBV14; j_gene: TRBJ2-7; CDR3aa: ASSGFSYEQY
v_gene: TRBV12-5; j_gene: TRBJ2-1; CDR3aa: ASGLRTDYNEQF
v_gene: TRBV27; j_gene: TRBJ2-5; CDR3aa: ASSFARALETQY
v_gene: TRBV14; j_gene: TRBJ2-2; CDR3aa: ASTRTGLNTGELF
v_gene: TRBV9; j_gene: TRBJ2-6; CDR3aa: ASTPFPEGANVLT
v_gene: TRBV27; j_gene: TRBJ2-7; CDR3aa: ASSPHPGQDNPLRLFEQY
v_gene: TRBV6-1; j_gene: TRBJ2-7; CDR3aa: ASTPGPYEQY
v_gene: TRBV1; j_gene: TRBJ2-1; CDR3aa: TSSQASRSQGGGAYNEQF
v_gene: TRBV7-3; j_gene: TRBJ2-5; CDR3aa: ASSLRQLQETQY
v_gene: TRBV7-9; j_gene: TRBJ1-1; CDR3aa: ASIKRTDYSNTEAF
v_gene: TRBV28; j_gene: TRBJ2-6; CDR3aa: ASRLASGANVLT
v_gene: TRBV5-3; j_gene: TRBJ2-1; CDR3aa: ASSFGGGPINEQF
v_gene: TRBV4-2; j_gene: TRBJ2-3; CDR3aa: ASSPIAGRDGDTQY
v_gene: TRBV12-3/TRBV12-4; j_gene: TRBJ2-7; CDR3aa: ASSLLQGVYEQY
v_gene: TRBV3-1; j_gene: TRBJ1-1; CDR3aa: ASSQGRYTEAF
v_gene: TRBV12-3/TRBV12-4; j_gene: TRBJ2-6; CDR3aa: ASAGANVLT
v_gene: TRBV7-2; j_gene: TRBJ2-7; CDR3aa: ATSTPGLAGGSSYEQY
v_gene: TRBV20-1; j_gene: TRBJ1-1; CDR3aa: SATPSNTEAF
v_gene: TRBV7-8; j_gene: TRBJ2-5; CDR3aa: ASSLLAGLQETQY
v_gene: TRBV20-1; j_gene: TRBJ2-6; CDR3aa: SARDKGIPGANVLT
v_gene: TRBV5-1; j_gene: TRBJ2-1; CDR3aa: ASSASLAGGPGHNEQF
v_gene: TRBV29-1; j_gene: TRBJ1-1; CDR3aa: SVEDRAGPEAF